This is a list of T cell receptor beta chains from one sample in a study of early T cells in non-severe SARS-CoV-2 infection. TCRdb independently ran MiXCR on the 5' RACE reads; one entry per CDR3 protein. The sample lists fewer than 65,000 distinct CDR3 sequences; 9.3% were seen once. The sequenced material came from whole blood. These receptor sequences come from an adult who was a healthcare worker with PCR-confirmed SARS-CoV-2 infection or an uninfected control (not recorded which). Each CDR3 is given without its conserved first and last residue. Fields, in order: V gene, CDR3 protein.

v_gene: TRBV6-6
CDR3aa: ASSAPVRNTEAF

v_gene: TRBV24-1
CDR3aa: ATSEQGNTQY

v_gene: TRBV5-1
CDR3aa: ASSLAGTAGNIQY

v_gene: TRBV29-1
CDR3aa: SVGEDNTEAF

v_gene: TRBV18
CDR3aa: ASSPPARLYEQY

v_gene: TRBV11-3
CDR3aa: ASSSGGPTDTQY

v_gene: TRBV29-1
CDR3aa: SVGNTQY

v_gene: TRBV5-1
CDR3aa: ASSLGPSGKNIQY

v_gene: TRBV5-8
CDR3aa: AIRPGGNSPLH

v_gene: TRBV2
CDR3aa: ASSPGLAGWLSNEQF

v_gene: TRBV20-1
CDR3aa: SATRPGSRSQPQH

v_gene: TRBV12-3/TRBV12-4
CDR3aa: ASSLSRQGATEAF

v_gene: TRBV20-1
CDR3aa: SARAPQGYGYT

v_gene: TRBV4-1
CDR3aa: ASSQEGGHSNQPQH

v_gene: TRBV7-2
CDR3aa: ASSWGFGDNEQF

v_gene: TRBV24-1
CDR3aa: ATRLALRFCGYT

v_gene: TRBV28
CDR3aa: ASLGYRNQPQH

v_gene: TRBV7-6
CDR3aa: ASSPVNTEAF

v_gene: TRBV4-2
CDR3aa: ASSQVRSAGRSRNTEAF

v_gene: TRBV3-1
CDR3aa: ASSQDYEQY

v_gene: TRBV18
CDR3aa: ASSRVENNEQF

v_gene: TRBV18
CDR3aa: ASSPGTGTNTEAF

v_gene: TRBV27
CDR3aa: ASSKVAGTGSYEQY

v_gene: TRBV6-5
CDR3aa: ASGRGRQPQH

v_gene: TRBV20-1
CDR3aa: SARSGWETQY

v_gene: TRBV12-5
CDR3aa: ASGARANTGELF

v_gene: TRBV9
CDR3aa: ASSGGQGNSPLH

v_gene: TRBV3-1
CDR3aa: ASSQNRAGGPGKIGEQF

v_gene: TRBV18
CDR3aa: ASSPGTGRLATEAF

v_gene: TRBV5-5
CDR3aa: ASSLGQDNYGYT

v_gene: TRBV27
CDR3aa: ASSFGDKDTQY

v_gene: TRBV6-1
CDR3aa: ASSGVRTDYGYT

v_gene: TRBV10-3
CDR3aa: AISVNQRGSSYNEQF

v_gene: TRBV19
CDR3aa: ASYLAGLAGDPLKY

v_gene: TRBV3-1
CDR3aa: ASSSGLNYEQY

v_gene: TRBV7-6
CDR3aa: ASSSDSSNGGTQY

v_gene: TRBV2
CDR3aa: ASSESLGYGYT

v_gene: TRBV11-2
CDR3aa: ASSLVGGKNSPLH

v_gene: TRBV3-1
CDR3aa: ASSEVQGPFGYT

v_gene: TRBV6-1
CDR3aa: ASSEASAQGTEAF

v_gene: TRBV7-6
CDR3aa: ASSLELLSYNEQF

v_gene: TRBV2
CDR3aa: ASKDSYNEQF

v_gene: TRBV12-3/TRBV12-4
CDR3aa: ASSLAPARDTQY

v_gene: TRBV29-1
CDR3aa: SVSKTGGEKLF

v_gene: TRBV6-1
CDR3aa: ASTGIPLSGANVLT

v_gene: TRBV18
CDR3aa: ASSPGRPNEKLF